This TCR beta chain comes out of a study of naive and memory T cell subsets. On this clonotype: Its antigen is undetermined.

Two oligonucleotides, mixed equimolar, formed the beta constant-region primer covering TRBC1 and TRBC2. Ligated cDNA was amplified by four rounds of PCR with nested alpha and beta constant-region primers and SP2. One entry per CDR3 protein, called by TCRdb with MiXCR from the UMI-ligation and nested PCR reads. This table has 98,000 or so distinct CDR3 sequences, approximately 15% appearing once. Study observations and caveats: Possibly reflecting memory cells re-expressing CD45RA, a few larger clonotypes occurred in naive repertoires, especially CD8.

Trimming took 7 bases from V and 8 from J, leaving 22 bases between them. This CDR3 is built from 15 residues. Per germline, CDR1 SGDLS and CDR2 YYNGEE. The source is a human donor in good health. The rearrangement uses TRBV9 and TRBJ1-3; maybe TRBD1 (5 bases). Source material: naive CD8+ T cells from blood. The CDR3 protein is CASSFKGAAYDTIYF. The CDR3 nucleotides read TGTGCCAGCTCCTTCAAAGGGGCGGCCTATGACACCATATATTTT. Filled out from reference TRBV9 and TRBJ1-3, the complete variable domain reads DSGVTQTPKHLITATGQRVTLRCSPRSGDLSVYWYQQSLDQGLQFLIQYYNGEERAKGNILERFSAQQFPDLHSELNLSSLELGDSALYFCASSFKGAAYDTIYFGEGSWLTVV.